The sequence of this T cell receptor beta chain was determined in a study of TIL therapy for anti-PD-1-resistant metastatic lung cancer. Study background: Median tumor PD-L1 proportion score was roughly 5.5%. Tumors carried a median about 1.5 non-synonymous mutations per megabase.

General study points: Treatment-naive, never-smoker and oncogene-addicted patients were overrepresented in this highly selected cohort.

This was the immunoSEQ v3 assay. The method was immunoSEQ multiplex PCR; TCRdb's version includes in-frame clones alone and lacks a portion of them. The repertoire holds roughly 60,000 clones, with roughly 91% as singletons. Described time point: pre-treatment sample, taken before nivolumab and TIL therapy. Germline CDR1 LNHDA, CDR2 SQIVND (reference sequence). The CDR3 runs 14 residues. The V and J ends lost 5 bases and 6 bases respectively, with 14 bases between them. As concerns this clone: Its antigen is unknown.

The receptor comes from a person aged 25 to 79 with non-small cell lung cancer. The chain links TRBV19 to TRBJ2-1; weak D call: TRBD2 (5 bases). The material was blood, obtained at baseline. CDR3 protein: CASSLEVNANEQFF. CDR3 in DNA: TGTGCCAGTAGTCTGGAGGTTAACGCCAATGAGCAGTTCTTC.